This TCR beta chain is from a study of blood T cells in healthy people across ages. A remark on this clonotype: Its specificity is unknown.

Primed by a sample-barcoded 5' primer and a J-beta primer mix, a second PCR proceeded for 7 to 11 cycles. Each of the cDNA molecules was tagged by a template-switch adaptor with 12 random nucleotides. Via MiXCR, TCRdb re-called the 5' RACE reads, giving one row per CDR3 protein. Here the sample spans roughly 900,000 distinct CDR3 sequences, 48% being singletons. Isolated PBMCs totaled at least 6 million in each sample. This CDR3 comprises 13 residues. V lost 3 bases, J lost 6 bases, and 11 bases lay in between. CDR1 and CDR2 from the germline V gene are KGHSH and LQKENI. The study's findings and limits: Age brought a roughly linear fall in TCR beta diversity measured per million T cells. TCR beta diversity tracked closely with naive T cell percentage.

This receptor was taken from a man aged 25-45 years in good health. The chain is built from TRBV18 and TRBJ1-1; no clear D. The specimen was blood. CDR3 DNA: TGTGCCAGCTCACCGCCGTCGAGGTCTGAAGCTTTCTTT. Its protein is CASSPPSRSEAFF.